Listed here are 24 T cell receptor beta chains from one sample, sequenced in a study of Ad26.COV2.S vaccination and SARS-CoV-2 variants. Clones were read by immunoSEQ multiplex PCR, and TCRdb kept only the in-frame ones, dropping some. The sample comprises about 320,000 clones, roughly 84% of which are singletons, and 1.9% rests with the top ten. Treatment of the sample: about 20 received Ad26.COV2.S at low or high dose, single or two shots; about five received placebo; per-sample allocation not given. On day 63 after the first injection, vaccine and placebo recipients gave samples. Specimen: peripheral blood, collected in a trial of Ad26.COV2.S vaccine versus placebo. These receptors were obtained from a person between 18 and 59 years old who received the Ad26.COV2.S COVID-19 vaccine or a placebo.

The rearrangement uses TRBV4-1 and TRBJ2-7; 9 bases line up with TRBD1. The junction had 7 bases not matched to a gene; V was cut back by 5 bases and J by 2 bases. Per the germline V gene, CDR1 is MGHRA and CDR2 is YSYEKL. This CDR3 has 15 residues. The CDR3 region has the DNA TGCGCCAGCAGCTTTCGACAGGGGGGGACCTACGAGCAGTACTTC. It codes for CASSFRQGGTYEQYF.

V usage is TRBV4-1 and J usage is TRBJ1-6, with unresolved D. The CDR3 has 13 residues. Per germline, CDR1 MGHRA and CDR2 YSYEKL. V lost 4 bases and J lost 10, with 11 bases in between. The CDR3 bases are TGCGCCAGCAGCCCCACCTTATTATCACCCCTCCACTTT. Translating gives CASSPTLLSPLHF.

CDR3 nucleotide sequence: TGTGCCAGCAGCCACGACCGGGTCCTCGCCACTGAAGCTTTCTTT. Its translation is CASSHDRVLATEAFF. This sequence joins TRBV3-1 (or the pseudogene TRBV3-2) and TRBJ1-1; unclear D gene. V lost 3 bases and J lost 4, with 15 bases in between. In germline, CDR1 is LGHDT, CDR2 YNNKEL (reference sequence). This CDR3 has 15 residues.

This chain links TRBV30 with TRBJ1-5; D might be TRBD1 (5 bases). With 3 bases removed from V and 5 bases from J, the gap between germline ends came to 11 bases. CDR3 length: 13 residues. Germline loops: CDR1 GTSNPN, CDR2 SVGIG (reference sequence). The CDR3 bases are TGTGCCTGGAGAGAAAGGGGTGATCAGCCCCAGCATTTT. Protein sequence: CAWRERGDQPQHF.

The chain couples TRBV5-1 to TRBJ2-3; D is ambiguous. The length of the CDR3 is 13 residues. Germline V gene data show CDR1 as SGHRS and CDR2 as YFSETQ. Trimming removed 3 bases from V and 2 bases from J, with 7 bases in between. In DNA form, the CDR3 reads TGCGCCAGCAGCTCCGACCACACAGATACGCAGTATTTT. Translating gives CASSSDHTDTQYF.

V gene TRBV10-2 combines with J gene TRBJ1-4; 7 bases map to TRBD1. The V segment lost 4 bases and the J segment 8 bases; nucleotides outside the gene matches: 13. The CDR3 contains 16 residues. Germline-derived CDR1 and CDR2 are WSHSY and SAAADI. The DNA of the CDR3 is TGCGCCAGCAGTGGGGGGACAGTTCATCCCGTAGAAAAACTGTTTTTT. Protein: CASSGGTVHPVEKLFF.

V and J are TRBV18 and TRBJ1-4, with unresolved D. The germline CDR1 and CDR2 sequences are KGHSH and LQKENI. The CDR3 sequence is 16 residues long. Trimming took off 3 bases at V and 3 bases at J, with 14 bases between the two ends. The CDR3: CASSPMRSQANEKLFF. The CDR3 DNA sequence: TGTGCCAGCTCACCTATGAGGAGTCAGGCTAATGAAAAACTGTTTTTT.

Many counts were recorded for this clone. V is TRBV7-9 and J is TRBJ1-5; a possible D gene is TRBD1 (5 bases). V shed 5 bases and J shed 3 bases, with 26 bases lying between them. This CDR3 contains 19 residues. Germline values: CDR1 SEHNR, CDR2 FQNEAQ (reference sequence). The chain's CDR3 is CASSTPPGTENSFNQPQHF. CDR3 in DNA: TGTGCCAGCAGCACCCCTCCCGGGACCGAGAATTCTTTCAATCAGCCCCAGCATTTT.

The chain is built from TRBV5-1 and TRBJ1-1; D unresolved. The CDR3 loop spans 15 amino acids. Germline CDR1 SGHRS, CDR2 YFSETQ. Trimming shortened V by 0 bases and J by 4 bases, and 13 bases separated the two germline ends. DNA for the CDR3: TGCGCCAGCAGCTTGGAGGGCAGTCCAACCACTGAAGCTTTCTTT. It specifies CASSLEGSPTTEAFF.

The chain couples TRBV6-6 to TRBJ2-7; weak D call: TRBD2 (5 bases). Per the germline V gene, CDR1 is MNHNY and CDR2 is SVGAGI (reference sequence). V gave up 6 bases and J gave up 1 base, with 7 bases separating them. The CDR3 loop spans 12 amino acids. DNA for the CDR3: TGTGCCAGCAGAGAGGGATCCTACGAGCAGTACTTC. It translates to CASREGSYEQYF.

The genes are TRBV27 and TRBJ2-1; D is unresolved. The CDR3 length is 15 residues. Germline V gives CDR1 MNHEY, CDR2 SMNVEV (reference sequence). V was cut by 7 bases and J by 0 bases, with 13 bases left in between. The CDR3: CASNSGVSSYNEQFF. CDR3 coding DNA: TGTGCCAGCAACTCTGGGGTGAGCTCCTACAATGAGCAGTTCTTC.

This rearrangement joins TRBV6-6 to TRBJ1-1; D is ambiguous. Germline V lookup: CDR1 MNHNY, CDR2 SVGAGI (reference sequence). There are 14 residues in the CDR3. Trimming removed 2 bases from V and 1 base from J, with 8 bases in between. CDR3: CASSYGEKNTEAFF. DNA for the CDR3: TGTGCCAGCAGTTACGGGGAGAAGAACACTGAAGCTTTCTTT.

J is TRBJ2-2 and V is TRBV5-1; 8 bases map to TRBD1. Germline V gene data show CDR1 as SGHRS and CDR2 as YFSETQ. V was pared by 0 bases and J by 5 bases, with 6 bases of the junction left unmatched. The CDR3 has 16 residues. For the CDR3, the DNA is TGCGCCAGCAGCTTGGAAGACAGGGGCGGGACCGGGGAGCTGTTTTTT. It translates to CASSLEDRGGTGELFF.

This clone came up many times. The chain links TRBV12-5 to TRBJ2-7; tentative D call: TRBD1 (6 bases). Trimming took 4 bases from V and 2 from J, leaving 9 bases between them. CDR1 is LGHNT and CDR2 is FRNRAP in the germline V gene. CDR3 length equals 13 residues. As DNA, the CDR3 is TGTGCTAGTGGTTGGGGACATACCTACGAGCAGTACTTC. Translation: CASGWGHTYEQYF.

The chain links TRBV6-5 to TRBJ1-1; unclear D gene. This CDR3 is built from 13 residues. Germline-derived CDR1 and CDR2 are MNHEY and SVGAGI. V was pared by 6 bases and J by 6 bases, with 14 bases between. The CDR3 sequence: CASSLYGSAEAFF. CDR3 sequence (DNA): TGTGCCAGCAGCCTCTACGGATCGGCTGAAGCTTTCTTT.

This clone has only a few counts. This chain uses TRBV6-2 or TRBV6-3 with TRBJ2-4; tentatively, D is TRBD1 (5 bases). The germline V gene encodes CDR1 MNHEY and CDR2 SVGEGT. The CDR3 consists of 15 residues. V was shortened by 0 bases and J by 7 bases, with 13 bases between the two germline ends. The CDR3 nucleotides read TGTGCCAGCAGTTACTCATCGGACATGGGGAACATTCAGTACTTC. As protein: CASSYSSDMGNIQYF.

V usage is TRBV5-1 and J usage is TRBJ2-2; the D is unclear. CDR3 length equals 13 residues. Trimming cost V 4 bases and J 4 bases, with 8 bases left between them. Per the germline V gene, CDR1 is SGHRS and CDR2 is YFSETQ. CDR3 protein: CASSPQSTGELFF. The DNA of the CDR3 is TGCGCCAGCAGCCCCCAATCCACCGGGGAGCTGTTTTTT.

This clone was picked up one time. The genes are TRBV24-1 and TRBJ2-3; D is unresolved. Germline V lookup: CDR1 KGHDR, CDR2 SFDVKD. The CDR3 is 13 amino acids. With 11 bases removed from V and 2 bases from J, the gap between germline ends came to 13 bases. The CDR3 DNA reads TGTGCCAGCGACGGTTGTTACACAGATACGCAGTATTTT. Translated: CASDGCYTDTQYF.

V gene TRBV11-2 combines with J gene TRBJ1-6, with unresolved D. With 6 bases removed from V and 6 bases from J, the gap between germline ends came to 12 bases. This CDR3 contains 14 residues. Germline V gives CDR1 SGHAT, CDR2 FQNNGV. CDR3 loop: CASRAAFSNSPLHF. For the CDR3, the DNA is TGTGCCAGCAGGGCAGCTTTTTCTAATTCACCCCTCCACTTT.

The CDR3 sequence: CASSIHTGTEEAFF. As DNA, the CDR3 is TGTGCCAGCAGCATCCATACTGGGACGGAAGAAGCTTTCTTT. This rearrangement joins TRBV7-9 to TRBJ1-1; perhaps TRBD1 as D (5 bases). Between the trimmed V and J ends, which lost 5 bases and 8 bases, there was a span of 18 bases. Germline V gene lookup returns CDR1 SEHNR and CDR2 FQNEAQ (reference sequence). This CDR3 has 14 residues.

The V call is TRBV2, the J call TRBJ1-3; the D gene is possibly TRBD1 (5 bases). The CDR3 has 15 amino acids. CDR1 is SNHLY, CDR2 FYNNEI, per germline. Trimming removed 8 bases at V and 0 bases at J, with 14 bases between. The CDR3 reads CASLSQDLSGNTIYF. The CDR3 bases are TGTGCCAGCCTCTCACAGGACCTCTCTGGAAACACCATATATTTT.

CDR3 residues: CASSSTGIHLSSEQYF. The CDR3 bases are TGTGCCAGCAGCTCAACAGGGATCCACCTCTCGAGCGAGCAGTACTTC. This chain connects TRBV5-6 to TRBJ2-7; D possibly corresponds to TRBD1 (6 bases). The V gene lost 3 bases and the J gene lost 6 bases, with 22 bases spanning the gap. Per germline, CDR1 SGHDT and CDR2 YYEEEE. There are 16 residues in the CDR3.

This clone came up once. V usage is TRBV3-1 (or the pseudogene TRBV3-2) and J usage is TRBJ1-5; 9 bases are shared with TRBD1. CDR1 is LGHDT and CDR2 is YNNKEL in the germline V gene (reference sequence). The CDR3 is 15 amino acids. V was clipped by 4 bases and J by 3 bases; unmatched bases: 4. The CDR3 DNA sequence: TGTGCCAGCAGCCTCGGGACAGGGAACAATCAGCCCCAGCATTTT. Amino acid sequence: CASSLGTGNNQPQHF.

V usage is TRBV5-4 and J usage is TRBJ2-7; a possible D gene is TRBD1 (6 bases). There are 13 residues in the CDR3. Between the trimmed V and J ends, which lost 0 bases and 5 bases, there was a span of 9 bases. CDR1 and CDR2 from the germline V gene are SGHNT and YYREEE (reference sequence). CDR3 in amino acids: CASSLETGNEQYF. The CDR3 DNA reads TGTGCCAGCAGCTTGGAAACAGGGAACGAGCAGTACTTC.